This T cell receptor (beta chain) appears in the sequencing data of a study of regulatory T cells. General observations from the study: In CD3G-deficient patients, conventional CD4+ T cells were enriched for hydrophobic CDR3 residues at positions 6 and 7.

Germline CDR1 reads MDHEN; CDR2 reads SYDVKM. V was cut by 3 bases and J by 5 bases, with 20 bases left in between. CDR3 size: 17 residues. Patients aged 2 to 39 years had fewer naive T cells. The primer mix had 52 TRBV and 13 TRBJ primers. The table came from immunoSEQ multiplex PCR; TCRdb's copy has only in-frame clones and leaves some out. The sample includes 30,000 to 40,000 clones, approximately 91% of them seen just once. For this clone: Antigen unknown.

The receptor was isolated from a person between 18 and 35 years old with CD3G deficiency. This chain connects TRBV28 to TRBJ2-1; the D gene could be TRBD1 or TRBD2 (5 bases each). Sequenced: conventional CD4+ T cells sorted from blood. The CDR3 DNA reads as TGTGCCAGCAGTTTTCTGGTAGTAGACGGGACCCACAATGAGCAGTTCTTC. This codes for CASSFLVVDGTHNEQFF.